Listed here are 13 T cell receptor beta chains from one sample, sequenced in a study of T cells after yellow fever vaccination. Each CDR3 protein gets one entry after TCRdb re-called the 5' RACE reads with MiXCR. Among 50,000 or so distinct CDR3 sequences listed, 6.6% were seen once. The starting material was CD8+ T cells not binding an NS4B(214-222) dextramer, sorted from PBMCs, obtained around 45 days after the first yellow fever vaccination. The source of these receptors is a man aged 18-30 years who received the YFV17D yellow fever vaccine.

This clonotype appeared a few times. The chain joins TRBV18 to TRBJ2-3; TRBD2 is a possible D gene (7 bases). V gave up 6 bases and J gave up 5 bases, with 18 bases separating them. Germline CDR1 reads KGHSH; CDR2 reads LQKENI. This CDR3 is built from 15 residues. The CDR3 DNA is TGTGCCAGCTCCCCCGTGGGGGGGCGAGGAGATACGCAGTATTTT. Its translation: CASSPVGGRGDTQYF.

This clonotype was counted only a few times. J is TRBJ2-1 and V is TRBV7-3, with unresolved D. Germline CDR1 and CDR2: SGHTA and FQGTGA. V lost 5 bases to trimming and J lost 8 bases, with 16 bases between them. This CDR3 has 14 residues. The CDR3 loop is CASSLTPGFDEQFF. CDR3 in DNA: TGTGCCAGCAGCCTGACTCCTGGGTTTGATGAGCAGTTCTTC.

A remark on this clonotype: Mismatch with germline at one junction end may stem from a read error. This sequence joins TRBV3-1 and TRBJ2-2, with TRBD1 as a possible D gene (5 bases). This CDR3 has 19 residues. Per the germline V gene, CDR1 is LGHDT and CDR2 is YNNKEL (reference sequence). CDR3 sequence reads: CASSQDENSVQGNTWELFF. As DNA, the CDR3 is TGTGCCAGCAGCCAAGACGAAAATTCCGTCCAGGGAAACACCTGGGAGCTGTTTTTT.

The chain combines TRBV6-2 or TRBV6-3 with TRBJ2-7, with 11 bases aligning to TRBD2. This CDR3 is built from 16 residues. The trim removed 4 bases at V and 2 bases at J, leaving 7 bases unmatched. Germline V CDR1 and CDR2: MNHEY, SVGEGT. Here the CDR3 DNA reads TGTGCCAGCAGTTGGTATCCACTAGCGGGGGCCTACGAGCAGTACGTC. This codes for CASSWYPLAGAYEQYV.

The sample holds many counts of this clonotype. CDR3 sequence: CASSQDTYYQPQHF. CDR3 nucleotide sequence: TGCGCCAGCAGCCAAGATACCTACTATCAGCCCCAGCATTTT. The chain uses TRBV4-3 and TRBJ1-5; D is unclear. CDR3 size: 14 residues. The V gene's germline CDR1 is LGHNA and CDR2 YSLEER. The V end lost 0 bases, the J end lost 5 bases, and 8 bases lay between the germline ends.

This clonotype was detected many times. V and J are TRBV18 and TRBJ2-7; no clear D. The CDR3 length is 11 residues. Germline V gives CDR1 KGHSH, CDR2 LQKENI. Between the trimmed V and J ends, which lost 0 bases and 3 bases, there was a span of 0 bases. The CDR3 nucleotides are TGTGCCAGCTCACCACCCTACGAGCAGTACGTC. Translation: CASSPPYEQYV.

Many counts were recorded for this clonotype. The rearrangement links TRBV6-5 to TRBJ2-7; maybe TRBD2 (5 bases). V shed 2 bases and J shed 4 bases, with 12 bases lying between them. The CDR3 consists of 14 residues. From germline, CDR1 is MNHEY and CDR2 SVGAGI. The DNA of the CDR3 is TGTGCCAGCAGTTACGAGGGAATAAGGTACGAGCAGTACTTC. Translated, it gives CASSYEGIRYEQYF.

The chain links TRBV5-5 to TRBJ2-1, with 7 bases fitting TRBD1. Trimming cost V 4 bases and J 8 bases; bases outside gene matches: 12. Per the germline V gene, CDR1 is SGHKS and CDR2 is YYEKEE (reference sequence). The CDR3 consists of 15 residues. The CDR3 DNA follows: TGTGCCAGCAGCCCGCAGACAGGGCCTCTCGATGAGCAGTTCTTC. Encoded protein: CASSPQTGPLDEQFF. The full variable domain, completed using reference TRBV5-5 and TRBJ2-1, is DAGVTQSPTHLIKTRGQQVTLRCSPISGHKSVSWYQQVLGQGPQFIFQYYEKEERGRGNFPDRFSARQFPNYSSELNVNALLLGDSALYLCASSPQTGPLDEQFFGPGTRLTVL.

This clonotype was counted only a few times. The chain couples TRBV20-1 to TRBJ2-1; no clear D gene. Germline loops: CDR1 DFQATT, CDR2 SNEGSKA (reference sequence). This CDR3 is built from 14 residues. Trimming removed 4 bases at V and 0 bases at J, with 10 bases between. This chain's CDR3 is CSANQISSYNEQFF. The CDR3 DNA sequence: TGCAGTGCTAATCAGATCAGCTCCTACAATGAGCAGTTCTTC.

This clonotype was picked up many times. V and J are TRBV6-5 and TRBJ1-1; 11 positions agree with TRBD1. The CDR3 covers 15 residues. The J segment lost 3 bases and the V segment lost 5 bases, leaving 5 bases of the junction unmatched. Germline assignment: CDR1 MNHEY and CDR2 SVGAGI. Here the CDR3 reads CASSTGQGAYTEAFF. The DNA for the CDR3 is TGTGCCAGCAGTACCGGACAGGGGGCGTACACTGAAGCTTTCTTT.

The sample holds many counts of this clonotype. The J gene is TRBJ2-2, the V gene TRBV6-1; unclear D gene. CDR1 and CDR2 from the germline V gene are MNHNS and SASEGT. V was shortened by 7 bases and J by 0 bases, with 15 bases between the two germline ends. This CDR3 region has 16 residues. CDR3: CASKPLEKSNTGELFF. DNA of the CDR3: TGTGCCAGCAAACCCCTCGAAAAGTCGAACACCGGGGAGCTGTTTTTT.

This clonotype appeared once. Being one base from a much bigger clone, this may be a read error. V and J are TRBV20-1 and TRBJ1-2; D might be TRBD1 (5 bases). Trimming left V 6 bases short and J 7 bases short, with 12 bases between. Looked up from germline, CDR1 is DFQATT and CDR2 is SNEGSKA (reference sequence). This CDR3 is 11 amino acids long. CDR3 amino acids: CSAPFGGGYTF. The DNA for the CDR3 is TGCAGTGCCCCCTTCGGGGGTGGCTACACCTTC.

This chain connects TRBV5-3 to TRBJ2-6; D gene ambiguous. TRBV5-3 is given ORF status, its function remaining uncertain. This CDR3 contains 16 residues. Trimming left V 8 bases short and J 0 bases short, with 15 bases between. The CDR3 spells CASSHPSDSGANVLTF. DNA for the CDR3: TGTGCCAGCAGCCATCCCTCGGACTCTGGGGCCAACGTCCTGACTTTC.